This T cell receptor beta chain was identified during a study of cytomegalovirus exposure and HLA in healthy donors. Overall study findings and caveats: It was approximately 150 TCR beta chains that were listed as cytomegalovirus-associated. Association of a missense DCLRE1C variant with TCR beta V- and J-gene trimming was reported in a later analysis. When the data were analyzed later, several of the most significant clusters appeared to be linked to common viral pathogens.

On this clone itself: Its antigen is unknown.

In germline, CDR1 is SNHLY, CDR2 FYNNEI. Trimming left V 8 bases short and J 8 bases short, with 16 bases between. The CDR3 runs to 12 residues. Researchers ran the PCR with 60 Vbeta and 13 Jbeta primers. TCRdb's copy holds only in-frame clones and misses some; the assay was immunoSEQ multiplex PCR. Here the sample spans fewer than 200,000 clones, roughly 90% being singletons. The receptor was derived from a girl under three years old in good health and CMV-seronegative. Sample: PBMCs. The gene calls are TRBV2 and TRBJ2-7, with D perhaps TRBD2 (6 bases). The DNA for the CDR3 is TGTGCCAGCGCCGAGACTAGTTTCCAGCAGTACTTC. Its protein product is CASAETSFQQYF. Based on the CDR3 plus reference TRBV2 and TRBJ2-7, the full variable domain is EPEVTQTPSHQVTQMGQEVILRCVPISNHLYFYWYRQILGQKVEFLVSFYNNEISEKSEIFDDQFSVERPDGSNFTLKIRSTKLEDSAMYFCASAETSFQQYFGPGTRLTVT.